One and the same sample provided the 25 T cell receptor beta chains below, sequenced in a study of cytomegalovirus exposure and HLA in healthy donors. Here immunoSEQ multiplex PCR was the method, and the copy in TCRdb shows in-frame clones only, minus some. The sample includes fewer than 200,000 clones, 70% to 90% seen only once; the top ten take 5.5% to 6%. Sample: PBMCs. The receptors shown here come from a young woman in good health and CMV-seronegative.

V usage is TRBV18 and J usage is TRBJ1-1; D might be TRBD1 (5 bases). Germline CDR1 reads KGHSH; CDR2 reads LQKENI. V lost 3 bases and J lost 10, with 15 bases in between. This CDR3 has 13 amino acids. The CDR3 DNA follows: TGTGCCAGCTCACCCGCTCAGACGAGGGGAGCTTTCTTT. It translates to CASSPAQTRGAFF.

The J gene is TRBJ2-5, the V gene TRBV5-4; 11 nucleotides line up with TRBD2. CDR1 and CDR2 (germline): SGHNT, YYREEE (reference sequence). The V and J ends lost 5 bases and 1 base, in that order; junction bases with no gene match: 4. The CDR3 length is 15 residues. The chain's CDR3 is CASSLAGGFQETQYF. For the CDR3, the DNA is TGTGCCAGCAGTCTAGCGGGGGGTTTCCAAGAGACCCAGTACTTC.

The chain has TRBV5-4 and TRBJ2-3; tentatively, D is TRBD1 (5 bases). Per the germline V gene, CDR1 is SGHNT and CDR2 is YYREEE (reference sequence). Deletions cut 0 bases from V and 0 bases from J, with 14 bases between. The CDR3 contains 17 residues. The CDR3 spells CASSLEPQGRSTDTQYF. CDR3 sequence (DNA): TGTGCCAGCAGCTTGGAGCCCCAGGGCAGAAGCACAGATACGCAGTATTTT.

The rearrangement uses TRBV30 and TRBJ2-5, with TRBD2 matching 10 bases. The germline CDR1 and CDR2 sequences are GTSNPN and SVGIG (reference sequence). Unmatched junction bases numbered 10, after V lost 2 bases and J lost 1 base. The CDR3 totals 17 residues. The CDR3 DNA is TGTGCCTGGAGTCTCCTACGGACTAGCGGAACCCAAGAGACCCAGTACTTC. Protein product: CAWSLLRTSGTQETQYF. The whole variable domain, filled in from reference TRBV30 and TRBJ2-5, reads SQTIHQWPATLVQPVGSPLSLECTVEGTSNPNLYWYRQAAGRGLQLLFYSVGIGQISSEVPQNLSASRPQDRQFILSSKKLLLSDSGFYLCAWSLLRTSGTQETQYFGPGTRLLVL.

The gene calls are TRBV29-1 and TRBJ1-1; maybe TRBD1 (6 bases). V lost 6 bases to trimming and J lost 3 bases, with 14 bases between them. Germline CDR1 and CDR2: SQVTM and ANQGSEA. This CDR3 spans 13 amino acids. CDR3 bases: TGCAGCGTCTCCGACGGGGGGCACACTGAAGCTTTCTTT. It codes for CSVSDGGHTEAFF.

CDR3 DNA sequence: TGTGCCAGCAGCTATGGACAGGGTGATTCCTACGAGCAGTACTTC. Its protein is CASSYGQGDSYEQYF. The chain joins TRBV6-5 to TRBJ2-7; TRBD1 aligns across 8 bases. Losses at the gene ends were 6 bases for V and 1 base for J; bases not matched to a gene: 8. There are 15 residues in the CDR3. Per germline, CDR1 MNHEY and CDR2 SVGAGI.

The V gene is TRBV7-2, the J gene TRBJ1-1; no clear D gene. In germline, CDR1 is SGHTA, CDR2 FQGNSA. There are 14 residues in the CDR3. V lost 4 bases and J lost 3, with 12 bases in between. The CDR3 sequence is CASSSFGRDTEAFF. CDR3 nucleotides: TGTGCCAGCAGCTCCTTTGGGCGGGACACTGAAGCTTTCTTT.

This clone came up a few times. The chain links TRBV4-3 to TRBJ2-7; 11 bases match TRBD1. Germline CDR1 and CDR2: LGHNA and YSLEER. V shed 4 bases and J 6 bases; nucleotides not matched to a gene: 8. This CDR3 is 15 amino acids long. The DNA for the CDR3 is TGCGCCAGCAGCCCAGACGGGACAGGGGGTCTCGAGCAGTACTTC. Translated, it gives CASSPDGTGGLEQYF.

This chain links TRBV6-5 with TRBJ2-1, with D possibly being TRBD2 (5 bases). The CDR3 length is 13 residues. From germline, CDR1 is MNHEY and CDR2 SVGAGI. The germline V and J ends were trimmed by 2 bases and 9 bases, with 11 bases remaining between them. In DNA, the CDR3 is TGTGCCAGCAGTTACCGCGGGCATGGTGAGCAGTTCTTC. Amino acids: CASSYRGHGEQFF.

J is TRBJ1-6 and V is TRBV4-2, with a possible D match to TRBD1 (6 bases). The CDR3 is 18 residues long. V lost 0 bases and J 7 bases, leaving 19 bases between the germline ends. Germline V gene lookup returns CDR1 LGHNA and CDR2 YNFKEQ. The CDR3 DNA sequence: TGTGCCAGCAGCCAAGATCTACGGGACAATGGTTTGAATTCACCCCTCCACTTT. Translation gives CASSQDLRDNGLNSPLHF.

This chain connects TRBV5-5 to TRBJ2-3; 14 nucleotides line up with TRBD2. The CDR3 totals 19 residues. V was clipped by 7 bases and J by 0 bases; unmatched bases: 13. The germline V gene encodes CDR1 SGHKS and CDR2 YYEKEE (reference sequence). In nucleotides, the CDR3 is TGTGCCAGCCCACCTCGGACTAGCGGGGGGTCCCCTAGCACAGATACGCAGTATTTT. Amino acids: CASPPRTSGGSPSTDTQYF.

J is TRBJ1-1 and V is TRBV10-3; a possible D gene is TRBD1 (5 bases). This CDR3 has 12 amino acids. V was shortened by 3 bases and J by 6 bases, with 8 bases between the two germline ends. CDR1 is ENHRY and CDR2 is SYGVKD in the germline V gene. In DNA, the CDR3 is TGTGCCATCAGTGAAGGGGCCCCTGAAGCTTTCTTT. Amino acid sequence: CAISEGAPEAFF.

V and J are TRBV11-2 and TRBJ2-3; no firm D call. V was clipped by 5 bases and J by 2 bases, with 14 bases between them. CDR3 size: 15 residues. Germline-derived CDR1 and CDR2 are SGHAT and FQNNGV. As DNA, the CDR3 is TGTGCCAGCAGCAGAAGTAATTTAAACACAGATACGCAGTATTTT. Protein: CASSRSNLNTDTQYF.

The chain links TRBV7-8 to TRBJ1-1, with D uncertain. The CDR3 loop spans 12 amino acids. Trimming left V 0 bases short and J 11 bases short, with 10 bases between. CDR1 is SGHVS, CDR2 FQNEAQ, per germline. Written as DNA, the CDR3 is TGTGCCAGCAGCTTAGCGATGCAGGATGCTTTCTTT. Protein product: CASSLAMQDAFF.

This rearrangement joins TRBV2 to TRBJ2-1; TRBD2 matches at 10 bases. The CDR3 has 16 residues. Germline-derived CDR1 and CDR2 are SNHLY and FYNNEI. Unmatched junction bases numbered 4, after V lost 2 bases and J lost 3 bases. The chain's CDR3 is CASSELAGVFYNEQFF. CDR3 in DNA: TGTGCCAGCAGTGAACTAGCGGGAGTATTCTACAATGAGCAGTTCTTC.

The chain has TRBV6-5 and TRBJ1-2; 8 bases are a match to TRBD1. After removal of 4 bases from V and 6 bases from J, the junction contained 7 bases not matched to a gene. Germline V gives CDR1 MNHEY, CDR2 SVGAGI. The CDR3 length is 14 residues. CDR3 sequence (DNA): TGTGCCAGCAGTTCCCGGACAGGGCGGGATGGCTACACCTTC. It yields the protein CASSSRTGRDGYTF.

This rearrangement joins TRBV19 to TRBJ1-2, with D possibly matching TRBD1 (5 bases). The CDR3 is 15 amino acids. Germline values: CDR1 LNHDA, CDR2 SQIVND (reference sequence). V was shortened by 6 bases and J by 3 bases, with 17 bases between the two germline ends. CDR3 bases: TGTGCCAGTAGGAATAAGGCCGGGACGGACTATGGCTACACCTTC. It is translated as CASRNKAGTDYGYTF.

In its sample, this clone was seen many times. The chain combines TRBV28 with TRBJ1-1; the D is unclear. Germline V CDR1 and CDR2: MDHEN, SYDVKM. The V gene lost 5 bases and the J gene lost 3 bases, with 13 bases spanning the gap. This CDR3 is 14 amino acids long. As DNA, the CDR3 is TGTGCCAGCAGTCTTCGGCAGGTGTACACTGAAGCTTTCTTT. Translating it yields CASSLRQVYTEAFF.

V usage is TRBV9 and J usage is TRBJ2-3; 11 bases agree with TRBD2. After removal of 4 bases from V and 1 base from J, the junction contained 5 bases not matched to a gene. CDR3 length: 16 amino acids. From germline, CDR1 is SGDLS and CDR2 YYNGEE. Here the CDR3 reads CASSPLTSGGTDTQYF. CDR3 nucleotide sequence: TGTGCCAGCAGCCCCCTGACTAGCGGGGGCACAGATACGCAGTATTTT.

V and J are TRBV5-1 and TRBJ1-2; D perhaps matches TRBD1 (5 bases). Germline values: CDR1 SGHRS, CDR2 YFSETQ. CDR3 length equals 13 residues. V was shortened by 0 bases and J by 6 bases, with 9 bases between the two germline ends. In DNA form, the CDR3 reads TGCGCCAGCAGCTTGGGGTCAGGGAATGGCTACACCTTC. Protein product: CASSLGSGNGYTF.

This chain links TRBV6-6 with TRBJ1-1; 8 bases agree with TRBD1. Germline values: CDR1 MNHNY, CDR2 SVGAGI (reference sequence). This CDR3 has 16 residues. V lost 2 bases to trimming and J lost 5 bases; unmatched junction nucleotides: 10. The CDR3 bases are TGTGCCAGCAGTTACGTGACAGGGGCTGGGGGGACTGAAGCTTTCTTT. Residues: CASSYVTGAGGTEAFF.

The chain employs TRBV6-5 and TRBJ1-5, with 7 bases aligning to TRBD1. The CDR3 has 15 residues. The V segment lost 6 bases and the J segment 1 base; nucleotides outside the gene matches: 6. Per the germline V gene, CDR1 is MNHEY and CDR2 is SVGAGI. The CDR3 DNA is TGTGCCAGCAGACAACGACAGGGAAGCAATCAGCCCCAGCATTTT. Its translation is CASRQRQGSNQPQHF.

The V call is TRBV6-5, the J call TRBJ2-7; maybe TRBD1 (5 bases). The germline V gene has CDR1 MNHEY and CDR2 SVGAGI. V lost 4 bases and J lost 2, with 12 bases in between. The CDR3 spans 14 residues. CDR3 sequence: CASSSHDRAYEQYF. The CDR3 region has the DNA TGTGCCAGCAGTTCCCATGACAGAGCCTACGAGCAGTACTTC.

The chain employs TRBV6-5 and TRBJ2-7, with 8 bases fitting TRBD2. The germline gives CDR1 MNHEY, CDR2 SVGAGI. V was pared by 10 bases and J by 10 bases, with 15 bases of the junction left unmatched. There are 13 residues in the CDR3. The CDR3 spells CAIAPGLGVEQYF. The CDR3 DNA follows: TGTGCCATCGCTCCGGGACTAGGAGTAGAACAGTACTTC.

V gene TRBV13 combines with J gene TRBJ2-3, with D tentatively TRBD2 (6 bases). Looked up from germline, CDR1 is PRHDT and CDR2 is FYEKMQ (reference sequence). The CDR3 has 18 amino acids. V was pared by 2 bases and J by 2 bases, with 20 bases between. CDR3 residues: CASSLKARDFTYTDTQYF. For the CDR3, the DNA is TGTGCCAGCAGCTTAAAGGCCCGGGACTTCACATACACAGATACGCAGTATTTT.